Shown below are 25 T cell receptor beta chains from a single sample sequenced in a study of shared clonotypes between healthy human individuals. Method: immunoSEQ multiplex PCR; TCRdb's copy keeps in-frame clones and lacks some. The data show roughly 520,000 clones, with roughly 95% seen just once and 0.05% to 0.07% held by the top ten. Sequencing was performed on naive CD4+ T cells sorted from blood. The subset was: CD45RA+ positively selected. These receptors all stem from a woman younger than 45 in good health.

V usage is TRBV7-6 and J usage is TRBJ2-1; possibly TRBD2 for D (6 bases). Trimming took off 5 bases at V and 7 bases at J, with 15 bases between the two ends. Germline CDR1 is SGHVS and CDR2 is FNYEAQ. CDR3 length: 14 residues. The CDR3 is CASSPQGLGNEQFF. As DNA, the CDR3 is TGTGCCAGCAGCCCCCAGGGACTGGGGAATGAGCAGTTCTTC.

The chain recombines TRBV7-8 with TRBJ2-7, with D unresolved. The V end lost 5 bases, the J end lost 0 bases, and 5 bases lay between the germline ends. CDR1 SGHVS and CDR2 FQNEAQ come from the germline V gene. The CDR3 contains 12 residues. CDR3 protein: CASSRSSYEQYF. CDR3 sequence (DNA): TGTGCCAGCAGCCGGAGCTCCTACGAGCAGTACTTC.

The chain carries TRBV28 and TRBJ2-7; TRBD2 matches 12 bases. The V gene's germline CDR1 is MDHEN and CDR2 SYDVKM. Trimming cost V 5 bases and J 5 bases; bases outside gene matches: 4. The CDR3 is 14 residues long. The CDR3 is CASSPSGRAHEQYF. Written as DNA, the CDR3 is TGTGCCAGCAGTCCTAGCGGGAGGGCCCACGAGCAGTACTTC.

The chain uses TRBV19 and TRBJ2-7; no reliable D call. Germline CDR1 is LNHDA and CDR2 is SQIVND (reference sequence). The CDR3 extends over 14 amino acids. V lost 2 bases to trimming and J lost 3 bases, with 11 bases between them. CDR3 residues: CASSISQAVYEQYF. The CDR3 DNA sequence: TGTGCCAGTAGTATATCTCAGGCCGTCTACGAGCAGTACTTC.

The rearrangement joins TRBV4-1 to TRBJ1-4; D might be TRBD1 (6 bases). The V end was cut by 0 bases, the J end by 0 bases, with 11 bases between. Germline V gene data show CDR1 as MGHRA and CDR2 as YSYEKL. CDR3 length equals 17 residues. CDR3 residues: CASSQDPGTTTNEKLFF. The CDR3 nucleotides read TGCGCCAGCAGCCAAGATCCTGGGACAACAACTAATGAAAAACTGTTTTTT.

This chain uses TRBV11-2 with TRBJ2-1; possible D gene TRBD2, 6 bases. The CDR3 covers 13 residues. Trimming left V 6 bases short and J 4 bases short, with 10 bases between. Germline CDR1 reads SGHAT; CDR2 reads FQNNGV. The CDR3 DNA reads TGTGCCAGCAGGTCGGAGGGATACAATGAGCAGTTCTTC. Protein: CASRSEGYNEQFF. Variable domain in full (rest from reference TRBV11-2 and TRBJ2-1): EAGVAQSPRYKIIEKRQSVAFWCNPISGHATLYWYQQILGQGPKLLIQFQNNGVVDDSQLPKDRFSAERLKGVDSTLKIQPAKLEDSAVYLCASRSEGYNEQFFGPGTRLTVL.

V usage is TRBV28 and J usage is TRBJ2-7; 9 bases match TRBD1. The CDR3 is made up of 17 amino acids. CDR1 is MDHEN and CDR2 is SYDVKM in the germline V gene. V lost 4 bases to trimming and J lost 1 base; unmatched junction nucleotides: 11. CDR3 bases: TGTGCCAGCAGTTACGGGGAGTTGGGACAGGGTTCCTACGAGCAGTACTTC. It yields the protein CASSYGELGQGSYEQYF.

This rearrangement joins TRBV2 to TRBJ2-5, with D possibly being TRBD2 (6 bases). Gene TRBJ2-7 matches the end of the DNA better, so the J call may be wrong. This CDR3 is 14 amino acids long. Germline CDR1 is SNHLY and CDR2 is FYNNEI. The CDR3 protein is CASSSTSPAYEQYF. The CDR3 region has the DNA TGTGCCAGCAGTTCCACTAGCCCAGCCTACGAGCAGTACTTC.

The chain recombines TRBV28 with TRBJ1-5; D gene uncertain. The CDR3 runs to 15 residues. The ends were cut back, 2 bases at V and 2 bases at J, with 10 bases in the middle. The germline V gene has CDR1 MDHEN and CDR2 SYDVKM. The CDR3 coding sequence is TGTGCCAGCAGTTTAGTGGATGGGCGCAATCAGCCCCAGCATTTT. The encoded protein is CASSLVDGRNQPQHF.

The gene calls are TRBV14 and TRBJ2-7; D unclear. Germline V lookup: CDR1 SGHDN, CDR2 FVKESK. The CDR3 has 15 amino acids. V dropped 5 bases and J dropped 3 bases, with 17 bases sitting between them. CDR3 residues: CASSRGWRDFYEQYF. DNA of the CDR3: TGTGCCAGCAGCAGAGGATGGCGAGATTTCTACGAGCAGTACTTC. Full variable domain (rest looked up from reference TRBV14 and TRBJ2-7): EAGVTQFPSHSVIEKGQTVTLRCDPISGHDNLYWYRRVMGKEIKFLLHFVKESKQDESGMPNNRFLAERTGGTYSTLKVQPAELEDSGVYFCASSRGWRDFYEQYFGPGTRLTVT.

This chain connects TRBV6-1 to TRBJ1-1; possible D gene TRBD1, 6 bases. The CDR3 runs 15 residues. V lost 2 bases and J 0 bases, leaving 10 bases between the germline ends. CDR1 is MNHNS and CDR2 is SASEGT in the germline V gene. For the CDR3, the DNA is TGTGCCAGCAGTGAATGGGGGGCCCTGAACACTGAAGCTTTCTTT. Translation gives CASSEWGALNTEAFF.

The V gene is TRBV7-8, the J gene TRBJ2-1, with 11 bases fitting TRBD2. This CDR3 is 14 amino acids long. The trim removed 5 bases at V and 15 bases at J, leaving 12 bases unmatched. The germline V gene encodes CDR1 SGHVS and CDR2 FQNEAQ. The CDR3 DNA follows: TGTGCCAGCAGCCTATTGACTAGCGGGATAGGCTCGTTCTTC. It specifies CASSLLTSGIGSFF.

The genes are TRBV28 and TRBJ1-2, with D uncertain. The CDR3 is 13 residues long. V lost 6 bases and J lost 5, with 13 bases in between. Per germline, CDR1 MDHEN and CDR2 SYDVKM. Here the CDR3 DNA reads TGTGCCAGCAGGTATCGGGATCCGTATGGCTACACCTTC. This codes for CASRYRDPYGYTF.

In its sample, this clone was seen once. The V gene is TRBV4-1, the J gene TRBJ1-2, with D maybe TRBD1 (6 bases). The CDR3 has 18 residues. V was shortened by 1 base and J by 3 bases, with 21 bases between the two germline ends. The germline V gene encodes CDR1 MGHRA and CDR2 YSYEKL. CDR3 sequence (DNA): TGCGCCAGCAGCCAAGGGCCTCCCCCCGGGGGGGGCCACTATGGCTACACCTTC. This sequence encodes CASSQGPPPGGGHYGYTF.

The chain links TRBV6-5 to TRBJ1-3, with D perhaps matching TRBD1 (5 bases). Per the germline V gene, CDR1 is MNHEY and CDR2 is SVGAGI. V lost 5 bases, J lost 8 bases, and 7 bases lay in between. This CDR3 region has 11 residues. The CDR3 DNA reads TGTGCCAGCAGTAGAGGGGACACCATATATTTT. This sequence encodes CASSRGDTIYF.

This chain connects TRBV6-4 to TRBJ2-3, with TRBD2 identical over 13 bases. Germline CDR1 reads MRHNA; CDR2 reads SNTAGT. Losses at the gene ends were 9 bases for V and 1 base for J; bases not matched to a gene: 4. There are 15 residues in the CDR3. CDR3 in amino acids: CARDTSGRGTDTQYF. The CDR3 DNA follows: TGTGCCAGGGACACTAGCGGGAGGGGCACAGATACGCAGTATTTT.

The V call is TRBV15, the J call TRBJ1-1; D gene uncertain. V dropped 5 bases and J dropped 0 bases, with 13 bases sitting between them. The CDR3 contains 15 residues. Germline values: CDR1 LNHNV, CDR2 YYDKDF (reference sequence). The CDR3 nucleotides are TGTGCCACCAGCGCCAAGAGATACATGAACACTGAAGCTTTCTTT. This translates into CATSAKRYMNTEAFF.

This clone occurred once. The rearrangement links TRBV4-1 to TRBJ1-1, with D hard to call. The germline gives CDR1 MGHRA, CDR2 YSYEKL. Between the trimmed V and J ends, which lost 1 base and 1 base, there was a span of 7 bases. CDR3 length: 14 amino acids. CDR3 loop: CASSQGEGNTEAFF. The CDR3 DNA is TGCGCCAGCAGCCAAGGAGAGGGGAACACTGAAGCTTTCTTT.

This clone occurred a few times. The chain carries TRBV2 and TRBJ1-2; a weak D match, TRBD1 (5 bases). This CDR3 spans 13 amino acids. Germline V CDR1 and CDR2: SNHLY, FYNNEI. Deletions cut 6 bases from V and 9 bases from J, with 17 bases between. CDR3 in DNA: TGTGCCAGCAGCGTTGACGGGGCTTGGAGCTACACCTTC. Translation gives CASSVDGAWSYTF.

The V call is TRBV9, the J call TRBJ1-6; D is possibly TRBD1 (6 bases). The V gene's germline CDR1 is SGDLS and CDR2 YYNGEE. The CDR3 is made up of 13 amino acids. The V gene lost 4 bases and the J gene lost 10 bases, with 12 bases spanning the gap. The CDR3 region has the DNA TGTGCCAGCAGCAGCGTACAGGGATCACCCCTCCACTTT. It is translated as CASSSVQGSPLHF.

V usage is TRBV19 and J usage is TRBJ2-1, with a possible D match to TRBD1 (6 bases). Trimming shortened V by 3 bases and J by 3 bases, and 12 bases separated the two germline ends. CDR1 LNHDA and CDR2 SQIVND come from the germline V gene (reference sequence). CDR3 size: 15 residues. This chain's CDR3 is CASSMPGTSYNEQFF. Written as DNA, the CDR3 is TGTGCCAGTAGTATGCCCGGGACAAGCTACAATGAGCAGTTCTTC.

The CDR3 DNA sequence: TGTGCCAGCAGTGAAGTGTTCTTGGAGGTGAACACTGAAGCTTTCTTT. This translates into CASSEVFLEVNTEAFF. The chain joins TRBV2 to TRBJ1-1, with D hard to call. Germline-derived CDR1 and CDR2 are SNHLY and FYNNEI. With 1 base removed from V and 0 bases from J, the gap between germline ends came to 12 bases. The CDR3 length is 16 residues.

This sequence joins TRBV5-4 and TRBJ2-3; TRBD2 might be the D (5 bases). The CDR3 contains 14 residues. V was shortened by 2 bases and J by 6 bases, with 13 bases between the two germline ends. Per germline, CDR1 SGHNT and CDR2 YYREEE (reference sequence). The CDR3 DNA is TGTGCCAGCAGCTTCGGGCTAGCCGTGGATACGCAGTATTTT. It is translated as CASSFGLAVDTQYF. Based on the CDR3 plus reference TRBV5-4 and TRBJ2-3, the full variable domain is ETGVTQSPTHLIKTRGQQVTLRCSSQSGHNTVSWYQQALGQGPQFIFQYYREEENGRGNFPPRFSGLQFPNYSSELNVNALELDDSALYLCASSFGLAVDTQYFGPGTRLTVL.

This chain joins TRBV25-1 and TRBJ2-3; 9 bases line up with TRBD2. Germline CDR1 and CDR2: MGHDK and SYGVNS. The CDR3 loop spans 16 amino acids. J lost 4 bases, V lost 3 bases, and 8 bases had no gene match. The CDR3 DNA reads as TGTGCCAGCAGTGATCCAGTAGCGGGAGCCGCAGATACGCAGTATTTT. The encoded protein is CASSDPVAGAADTQYF.

The chain recombines TRBV15 with TRBJ2-1, with 8 bases that match TRBD2. Germline lookup yields CDR1 LNHNV and CDR2 YYDKDF (reference sequence). CDR3 size: 16 residues. The ends lost 3 bases at V and 3 bases at J; junction bases unmatched: 7. The CDR3: CATSRPGLGSYNEQFF. In DNA form, the CDR3 reads TGTGCCACCAGCAGGCCGGGACTAGGAAGCTACAATGAGCAGTTCTTC. Full variable domain (rest looked up from reference TRBV15 and TRBJ2-1): DAMVIQNPRYQVTQFGKPVTLSCSQTLNHNVMYWYQQKSSQAPKLLFHYYDKDFNNEADTPDNFQSRRPNTSFCFLDIRSPGLGDTAMYLCATSRPGLGSYNEQFFGPGTRLTVL.